This TCR beta chain was captured in a study of neurological immune-mediated disorders. The germline V gene has CDR1 DFQATT and CDR2 SNEGSKA (reference sequence). Unmatched junction bases numbered 7, after V lost 5 bases and J lost 9 bases. This CDR3 is 12 amino acids long. This clonotype was observed many times. The cDNA was generated through 5'RACE incorporating 10-nucleotide random UMIs. MiXCR was run by TCRdb on the 5' RACE reads, yielding one entry per CDR3 protein. This table has 130,000 or so distinct CDR3 sequences, roughly 3.1% appearing once. The sample taken for sequencing was PBMCs. This sequence was found in a woman in her thirties with multiple sclerosis. V usage is TRBV20-1 and J usage is TRBJ1-2; 9 positions agree with TRBD1. The CDR3 sequence is CSAPTGGGSYTF. The CDR3, as DNA: TGCAGTGCTCCGACAGGGGGGGGGAGCTACACCTTC.